The source of this T cell receptor (beta chain) is a study of T cell responses to AZD1222 COVID-19 vaccine. The CDR3 length is 12 residues. The V gene lost 4 bases and the J gene lost 8 bases, with 6 bases spanning the gap. Germline V gives CDR1 MNHEY, CDR2 SVGAGI. Profiling relied on immunoSEQ multiplex PCR, and the TCRdb table lists in-frame clones only, not all of them. The sample lists about 140,000 clones, approximately 90% occurring once. The analysis combined second doses at about 4 or about 12 weeks. Study-level results: White British people made up most donors, females outnumbered males, and clonal diversity was possibly underestimated.

Concerning this clone: Its antigen is unidentified.

The sequence derives from an adult who received the AZD1222 COVID-19 vaccine. The source material was peripheral blood, sampled 28 days after the second AZD1222 dose. This chain connects TRBV6-5 to TRBJ1-6, with unresolved D. In DNA, the CDR3 is TGTGCCAGCAGTTTCCTCGATTCACCCCTCCACTTT. It specifies CASSFLDSPLHF.